The clone carrying this TCR beta chain occurred many times. V gave up 1 base and J gave up 6 bases, with 12 bases separating them. Germline V gene lookup returns CDR1 LGHNA and CDR2 YSLEER. This CDR3 has 15 residues. The sample originates from a study of T cells after yellow fever vaccination. MiXCR, run by TCRdb on the 5' RACE reads, gives a single entry per CDR3 protein. In the table there are about 120,000 distinct CDR3 sequences, around 6.7% of which are singletons. The chain links TRBV4-3 to TRBJ1-4, with D possibly being TRBD1 (5 bases). The sequencing used CD4+ T cells sorted from PBMCs, collected 35 to 50 days after the first yellow fever vaccination. This sequence was found in a man younger than 30 who received the YFV17D yellow fever vaccine. The CDR3 DNA reads TGCGCCAGCAGCCAAGCGAGGGGAACGGATGAAAAACTGTTTTTT. Its protein is CASSQARGTDEKLFF.